This T cell receptor beta chain is drawn from a study of blood T cell repertoires in COVID-19. Study details: Collection of acute and convalescent COVID-19 samples took place in the United States, Italy and Spain. The cDNA or gDNA used as material had been derived from T cells, B-cell-depleted T cells, or PBMCs.

Source study methods: By means of reference gene primer amplification, nucleated cell counts were estimated. Profiled with immunoSEQ multiplex PCR; TCRdb holds only in-frame clones, not every one. Clone size and V and J calls were adopted from that table, with D and trimming inferred from the DNA. The repertoire holds approximately 400,000 clones, over 80% seen once, with approximately 5% in the top ten. Germline CDR1 is GTSNPN and CDR2 is SVGIG (reference sequence). Trimming took off 5 bases at V and 11 bases at J, with 18 bases between the two ends. The CDR3 covers 12 residues. V is TRBV30 and J is TRBJ1-1; possibly TRBD1 for D (5 bases). The receptor comes from a woman aged 45-65 years who had recovered from COVID-19. Sequenced input: PBMCs or T cells enriched from blood (not recorded which). CDR3 nucleotide sequence: TGTGCCTGGGACGCCTCGATCGGGGGGGCTTTCTTT. This encodes CAWDASIGGAFF. The whole variable domain, remainder taken from reference TRBV30 and TRBJ1-1, is SQTIHQWPATLVQPVGSPLSLECTVEGTSNPNLYWYRQAAGRGLQLLFYSVGIGQISSEVPQNLSASRPQDRQFILSSKKLLLSDSGFYLCAWDASIGGAFFGQGTRLTVV.